Below are 25 T cell receptor beta chains sequenced from a single sample in a study of cytomegalovirus exposure and HLA in healthy donors. The PCR used 60 Vbeta and 13 Jbeta primers. Data came from immunoSEQ multiplex PCR; TCRdb stores just in-frame clones and leaves some out. The table has some 140,000 clones, approximately 79% seen once. Sequencing was carried out using PBMCs. These receptors were collected from a man aged 45-65 years in good health and CMV-seropositive.

This chain links TRBV21-1 with TRBJ1-5. TRBV21-1 is deemed a pseudogene. The CDR3 is made up of 16 amino acids. The CDR3 reads CASSKQRDSPNQPQHF. DNA for the CDR3: TGTGCCAGCAGCAAACAGCGGGACTCCCCTAATCAGCCCCAGCATTTT.

The chain uses TRBV7-3 and TRBJ2-7; tentatively, D is TRBD1 (6 bases). There are 15 residues in the CDR3. The V end was cut by 0 bases, the J end by 3 bases, with 12 bases between. Germline V gene sequence: CDR1 SGHTA, CDR2 FQGTGA. The CDR3 DNA sequence: TGTGCCAGCAGCTTAACGGCAGGGGTTGGCTACGAGCAGTACTTC. Its translation: CASSLTAGVGYEQYF.

This chain links TRBV7-2 with TRBJ2-6; the D is unclear. With 0 bases removed from V and 9 bases from J, the gap between germline ends came to 12 bases. This CDR3 has 15 amino acids. CDR1 and CDR2 (germline): SGHTA, FQGNSA. CDR3 bases: TGTGCCAGCAGCTTAGCCTCTCTCTCGGGCAACGTCCTGACTTTC. It codes for CASSLASLSGNVLTF.

This clone came up a few times. The rearrangement uses TRBV5-4 and TRBJ1-2, with 9 bases lining up with TRBD1. Germline assignment: CDR1 SGHNT and CDR2 YYREEE (reference sequence). The length of the CDR3 is 15 residues. After removal of 0 bases from V and 8 bases from J, the junction contained 8 bases not matched to a gene. CDR3 nucleotide sequence: TGTGCCAGCAGCTTGGGGGGACAGGGCGGCGGCGGCTACACCTTC. Encoded protein: CASSLGGQGGGGYTF.

This rearrangement joins TRBV19 to TRBJ1-2; 7 positions match TRBD1. The CDR3 runs 14 residues. The germline CDR1 and CDR2 sequences are LNHDA and SQIVND (reference sequence). J was trimmed by 2 bases and V by 10 bases; bases with no gene match: 10. The CDR3 DNA follows: TGTGCCACCGAGGCGACAGGGAGGAACTATGGCTACACCTTC. It translates to CATEATGRNYGYTF.

The V and J genes are TRBV2 and TRBJ2-3; TRBD2 matches 9 bases. The CDR3 sequence is 17 residues long. The V gene end was trimmed by 6 bases and the J gene end by 0 bases; junction bases not matched to a gene: 10. From germline, CDR1 is SNHLY and CDR2 FYNNEI. The CDR3 nucleotides are TGTGCCAGCAGGGATATTAGCGGGAGAGCCAGCACAGATACGCAGTATTTT. Translating it yields CASRDISGRASTDTQYF.

This sequence joins TRBV4-2 and TRBJ2-5; 8 bases are shared with TRBD1. The V segment lost 0 bases and the J segment 5 bases; nucleotides outside the gene matches: 5. Per germline, CDR1 LGHNA and CDR2 YNFKEQ. The length of the CDR3 is 15 residues. CDR3 nucleotides: TGTGCCAGCAGCCAAGATGGACAGGGTTTGGAGACCCAGTACTTC. It codes for CASSQDGQGLETQYF.

On this clone: The junction departs from the called germline gene at one end, perhaps through a read error. The V gene is TRBV19, the J gene TRBJ2-1, with TRBD2 identical over 8 bases. CDR3 size: 15 residues. Germline-derived CDR1 and CDR2 are LNHDA and SQIVND (reference sequence). The CDR3 loop is CASRIVGGAWEEQFF. The CDR3 DNA reads as TGTGCCAGTAGGATAGTCGGGGGGGCCTGGGAAGAGCAGTTCTTC.

DNA for the CDR3: TGTGCCAGCAGTGACTGGACAGGGCCGGACTATGGCTACACCTTC. Translation: CASSDWTGPDYGYTF. The V and J genes are TRBV6-1 and TRBJ1-2, with 8 bases aligning to TRBD1. Germline CDR1 is MNHNS and CDR2 is SASEGT. The trim removed 3 bases at V and 3 bases at J, leaving 6 bases unmatched. The CDR3 has 15 residues.

This chain's CDR3 is CASSLAGAPRGTDTQYF. For the CDR3, the DNA is TGCGCCAGCAGCCTAGCGGGAGCGCCCCGTGGCACAGATACGCAGTATTTT. The chain couples TRBV4-1 to TRBJ2-3, with 9 positions matching TRBD2. V shed 4 bases, J shed 1 base, and the junction held 9 bases outside the gene matches. This CDR3 is 17 amino acids long. Germline V gene data show CDR1 as MGHRA and CDR2 as YSYEKL.

The chain joins TRBV29-1 to TRBJ1-2, with 7 positions matching TRBD1. The junction had 16 bases not matched to a gene; V was cut back by 7 bases and J by 8 bases. The germline V gene encodes CDR1 SQVTM and CDR2 ANQGSEA. This CDR3 comprises 14 residues. CDR3 in amino acids: CSAHPSTGLDGYTF. The CDR3 DNA reads as TGCAGCGCGCATCCCTCGACAGGGTTGGACGGCTACACCTTC.

The CDR3 DNA follows: TGTGCCAGCAGCTTAGCGAGGCGGTCGCAGTACTTC. Translated: CASSLARRSQYF. This chain joins TRBV7-9 and TRBJ2-7, with D uncertain. Germline V gene lookup returns CDR1 SEHNR and CDR2 FQNEAQ (reference sequence). CDR3 length equals 12 residues. Trimming took off 0 bases at V and 9 bases at J, with 9 bases between the two ends.

V is TRBV11-3 and J is TRBJ2-3; 7 nucleotides agree with TRBD2. In germline, CDR1 is SGHNT, CDR2 YENEEA. The CDR3 spans 14 residues. V lost 1 base and J lost 4; bases outside the gene matches: 2. The CDR3 here is CASSLVGRADTQYF. The CDR3, as DNA: TGTGCCAGCAGCTTAGTGGGGAGGGCAGATACGCAGTATTTT. Looking up the rest from reference TRBV11-3 and TRBJ2-3 gives the full variable domain: EAGVVQSPRYKIIEKKQPVAFWCNPISGHNTLYWYLQNLGQGPELLIRYENEEAVDDSQLPKDRFSAERLKGVDSTLKIQPAELGDSAVYLCASSLVGRADTQYFGPGTRLTVL.

A word on this clone: Sequence at one end of the junction differs from germline and may be a read error. This chain uses TRBV7-7 with TRBJ2-1; 7 bases agree with TRBD2. CDR1 SSHAT and CDR2 FNYEAQ come from the germline V gene (reference sequence). The CDR3 is made up of 14 amino acids. The CDR3 DNA reads TGTGCTAGCAGCTTAGCGTCGGGGGGTTATGAGCAGTTCTTC. Translation: CASSLASGGYEQFF.

The genes are TRBV7-9 and TRBJ1-2; TRBD1 might be the D (6 bases). V was cut by 8 bases and J by 8 bases, with 15 bases left in between. CDR3 length: 12 residues. Germline CDR1 SEHNR, CDR2 FQNEAQ (reference sequence). CDR3 amino acids: CASSGDSSGYTF. CDR3 DNA sequence: TGTGCCAGCTCAGGGGATTCAAGCGGCTACACCTTC.

This clone was seen only a few times. Other DNA sequences in this sample translate to the same CDR3. This chain joins TRBV19 and TRBJ1-1; 8 bases line up with TRBD1. Germline values: CDR1 LNHDA, CDR2 SQIVND (reference sequence). CDR3 length: 14 amino acids. J lost 5 bases, V lost 5 bases, and 7 bases had no gene match. The CDR3 DNA is TGTGCCAGTAGTCTTGGACAGGGAGGAACTGAAGCTTTCTTT. Its protein is CASSLGQGGTEAFF.

This clone has only one observation. This chain uses TRBV7-8 with TRBJ1-2; the D gene is possibly TRBD1 (6 bases). The CDR3 has 14 amino acids. Per germline, CDR1 SGHVS and CDR2 FQNEAQ. The V end lost 5 bases, the J end lost 5 bases, and 15 bases lay between the germline ends. The DNA of the CDR3 is TGTGCCAGCAGCCGAGACGGCAGGGGTTATGGCTACACCTTC. It specifies CASSRDGRGYGYTF.

V gene TRBV4-1 combines with J gene TRBJ2-6; D may be TRBD2 (7 bases). The CDR3 consists of 21 residues. The V gene's germline CDR1 is MGHRA and CDR2 YSYEKL. V lost 0 bases and J lost 1, with 22 bases in between. This chain's CDR3 is CASSQEGGIGGGGSGANVLTF. The CDR3 DNA sequence: TGCGCCAGCAGCCAAGAAGGGGGGATAGGCGGGGGAGGGTCTGGGGCCAACGTCCTGACTTTC.

A remark on this clone: This CDR3 is also generated by other DNA sequences in the sample. The chain links TRBV27 to TRBJ2-2; TRBD2 agrees at 12 bases. The CDR3 runs 18 residues. Germline loops: CDR1 MNHEY, CDR2 SMNVEV (reference sequence). Trimming cost V 0 bases and J 5 bases; bases outside gene matches: 7. The CDR3 here is CASSLSYTSGRWTGELFF. For the CDR3, the DNA is TGTGCCAGCAGTTTATCGTATACTAGCGGGAGGTGGACCGGGGAGCTGTTTTTT.

The V and J genes are TRBV29-1 and TRBJ1-1; the D is unclear. V was pared by 7 bases and J by 6 bases, with 9 bases between. Germline-derived CDR1 and CDR2 are SQVTM and ANQGSEA. The CDR3 has 10 amino acids. As DNA, the CDR3 is TGCAGCGATTACGGGGCTGAAGCTTTCTTT. It yields the protein CSDYGAEAFF.

This clone was detected only a few times. The chain recombines TRBV7-6 with TRBJ2-1; 12 nucleotides agree with TRBD2. CDR1 is SGHVS and CDR2 is FNYEAQ in the germline V gene. The CDR3 covers 15 residues. After removal of 5 bases from V and 10 bases from J, the junction contained 9 bases not matched to a gene. CDR3 sequence: CASSKGASGGGEQFF. The CDR3 DNA reads as TGTGCCAGCAGCAAAGGGGCTAGCGGGGGGGGAGAGCAGTTCTTC.

The chain is built from TRBV29-1 and TRBJ1-1, with unresolved D. The CDR3 consists of 14 residues. The V gene's germline CDR1 is SQVTM and CDR2 ANQGSEA. V lost 4 bases, J lost 1 base, and 13 bases lay in between. This CDR3 is CSVGDMRPNTEAFF. CDR3 nucleotides: TGCAGCGTTGGAGATATGCGGCCGAACACTGAAGCTTTCTTT.

This chain connects TRBV19 to TRBJ1-5; no clear D gene. Trimming stripped 0 bases from V and 1 base from J, with 13 bases between. The CDR3 extends over 17 amino acids. Germline V lookup: CDR1 LNHDA, CDR2 SQIVND (reference sequence). The CDR3 DNA reads TGTGCCAGTAGTATAGATCCGCGTGGGCTGAGCAATCAGCCCCAGCATTTT. As protein: CASSIDPRGLSNQPQHF. The full variable domain, with the rest looked up from reference TRBV19 and TRBJ1-5, is DGGITQSPKYLFRKEGQNVTLSCEQNLNHDAMYWYRQDPGQGLRLIYYSQIVNDFQKGDIAEGYSVSREKKESFPLTVTSAQKNPTAFYLCASSIDPRGLSNQPQHFGDGTRLSIL.

This chain links TRBV11-3 with TRBJ2-7; 7 bases align to TRBD1. The CDR3 has 15 residues. Germline V gene lookup returns CDR1 SGHNT and CDR2 YENEEA. J was trimmed by 7 bases and V by 2 bases; bases with no gene match: 11. CDR3 residues: CASSLYGDRGGEQYF. In nucleotides, the CDR3 is TGTGCCAGCAGCTTATATGGGGACAGAGGTGGAGAGCAGTACTTC.

The V gene is TRBV28, the J gene TRBJ1-2, with D perhaps TRBD1 (6 bases). V was clipped by 5 bases and J by 5 bases, with 15 bases between them. The CDR3 is 14 residues long. Per germline, CDR1 MDHEN and CDR2 SYDVKM. Here the CDR3 DNA reads TGTGCCAGCAGTCGGGACAAGGGGCGGTATGGCTACACCTTC. Translation gives CASSRDKGRYGYTF.